What follows is one T cell receptor beta chain and its context. These data come from a study of OX40 agonist ivuxolimab in advanced cancers. Per the germline V gene, CDR1 is SNHLY and CDR2 is FYNNEI. Trimming removed 6 bases at V and 5 bases at J, with 16 bases between. This CDR3 region has 14 residues. TCRdb keeps only in-frame clones here, not all; method: immunoSEQ multiplex PCR. The sample shows around 70,000 clones, about four fifths of them seen only once. This material consisted of CD4+ or CD8+ T cells sorted from blood, taken in a trial of the OX40 agonist ivuxolimab. This chain connects TRBV2 to TRBJ2-5; D is perhaps TRBD1 (6 bases). This clonotype was sampled from an adult with an advanced solid tumor such as melanoma, head and neck, liver or kidney cancer. The CDR3 DNA is TGTGCCAGCAGCCTCGTACAGGGTACGGAGACCCAGTACTTC. Protein sequence: CASSLVQGTETQYF.